This TCR beta chain was captured by sequencing in a study of shared clonotypes between healthy human individuals. About the study: Serving as donors were two women and three men, whose ages spanned 18 to 49. Study-wide results and limits: Genetic and exposure-history diversity was limited by the small donor number.

For each subset, genomic DNA was distributed in equal portions over several immunoSEQ plates. As handled by the study authors: Without quality scores, immunoSEQ junctional reads could not be filtered like full-length reads. Method: immunoSEQ multiplex PCR; TCRdb's copy keeps in-frame clones and lacks some. That table is the source of V, J and clone size, and D and trimming were worked out from the DNA. The data hold about half a million clones, with 79% observed a single time. This clone was counted many times. Its specificity is not known. V was pared by 5 bases and J by 2 bases, with 14 bases between. The CDR3 sequence is 15 residues long. Germline assignment: CDR1 WNHNN and CDR2 SYGVQD (reference sequence).

Sequenced sample: PBMCs. The V call is TRBV10-1, the J call TRBJ2-3, with a weak D call TRBD1 (6 bases). This clonotype was obtained from a woman between 35 and 50 years old in good health. Some clones in this sample may be carry-over from other donors' samples. The CDR3, as DNA: TGCGCCAGCAGTTCAGGGGAAAGCGACACAGATACGCAGTATTTT. This encodes CASSSGESDTDTQYF.